These 11 T cell receptor beta chains were sequenced from one sample in a study of spatial heterogeneity in lung cancer. Study-wide findings and caveats: Tumor mutation count correlated with how many alpha and beta TCRs expanded intratumorally.

Which antigens these TCRs recognize remains unknown. TCRdb independently ran MiXCR on the 5' RACE reads; one entry per CDR3 protein. Among some 5,100 distinct CDR3 sequences listed, 26% were seen once. Time point in this sample: sample taken at primary tumor resection. Sample: lung tumor tissue, taken at surgery. All receptors derive from a male donor with early-stage non-small cell lung cancer.

Only a few counts were recorded for this clonotype. The chain has TRBV6-1 and TRBJ2-5; tentatively, D is TRBD1 (6 bases). Germline V lookup: CDR1 MNHNS, CDR2 SASEGT. Trimming shortened V by 5 bases and J by 1 base, and 14 bases separated the two germline ends. CDR3 length: 15 amino acids. The CDR3 DNA reads TGTGCCAGCAGTCCCAGGACAGTGACCCAAGAGACCCAGTACTTC. As protein: CASSPRTVTQETQYF.

By its share, this clonotype is medium-sized. J is TRBJ2-3 and V is TRBV7-3; D is perhaps TRBD2 (6 bases). The CDR3 sequence is 14 residues long. The germline gives CDR1 SGHTA, CDR2 FQGTGA. V dropped 5 bases and J dropped 0 bases, with 9 bases sitting between them. CDR3 sequence reads: CASSLSGSTDTQYF. The CDR3 DNA sequence: TGTGCCAGCAGCCTTAGCGGCAGCACAGATACGCAGTATTTT.

In its sample, this clonotype ranks as medium-sized. The chain recombines TRBV18 with TRBJ1-3, with D maybe TRBD1 (6 bases). The CDR3 covers 15 residues. V was pared by 3 bases and J by 8 bases, with 17 bases between. The germline V gene encodes CDR1 KGHSH and CDR2 LQKENI. The CDR3 DNA reads as TGTGCCAGCTCACCGGGGACACTAAGGGAAGACACCATATATTTT. It yields the protein CASSPGTLREDTIYF. Full variable domain (missing parts from reference TRBV18 and TRBJ1-3): NAGVMQNPRHLVRRRGQEARLRCSPMKGHSHVYWYRQLPEEGLKFMVYLQKENIIDESGMPKERFSAEFPKEGPSILRIQQVVRGDSAAYFCASSPGTLREDTIYFGEGSWLTVV.

This chain connects TRBV29-1 to TRBJ2-5; the D gene is possibly TRBD2 (5 bases). Germline values: CDR1 SQVTM, CDR2 ANQGSEA. The germline V and J ends were trimmed by 7 bases and 0 bases, with 12 bases remaining between them. The CDR3 runs to 13 residues. The DNA for the CDR3 is TGCAGCGCCTCTGGAGGAAACCAAGAGACCCAGTACTTC. It encodes CSASGGNQETQYF.

This clonotype was seen only a few times. The rearrangement links TRBV9 to TRBJ2-1; possible D gene TRBD2, 5 bases. The CDR3 is 13 amino acids. The germline V and J ends were trimmed by 0 bases and 7 bases, with 8 bases remaining between them. Germline CDR1 reads SGDLS; CDR2 reads YYNGEE. CDR3 DNA: TGTGCCAGCAGCGTAGCTAGCAAGAATGAGCAGTTCTTC. This encodes CASSVASKNEQFF.

The genes are TRBV5-1 and TRBJ2-2, with 7 bases matching TRBD2. The CDR3 is 15 amino acids. The V and J ends lost 2 bases and 5 bases, in that order; junction bases with no gene match: 6. Germline V CDR1 and CDR2: SGHRS, YFSETQ. The CDR3, as DNA: TGCGCCAGCAGCTTATCCGGGACTAAAACCGGGGAGCTGTTTTTT. Translation gives CASSLSGTKTGELFF. The entire variable domain, with the rest obtained from reference TRBV5-1 and TRBJ2-2, is as follows: KAGVTQTPRYLIKTRGQQVTLSCSPISGHRSVSWYQQTPGQGLQFLFEYFSETQRNKGNFPGRFSGRQFSNSRSEMNVSTLELGDSALYLCASSLSGTKTGELFFGEGSRLTVL.

This clonotype appeared many times. The chain uses TRBV7-2 and TRBJ2-7; no clear D gene. Deletions cut 1 base from V and 3 bases from J, with 7 bases between. CDR3 length: 13 amino acids. The V gene's germline CDR1 is SGHTA and CDR2 FQGNSA. The CDR3 sequence is CASSLGPIYEQYF. CDR3 DNA: TGTGCCAGCAGCTTAGGACCGATCTACGAGCAGTACTTC.

V usage is TRBV7-8 and J usage is TRBJ2-5, with TRBD2 matching 9 bases. With V trimmed by 7 bases and J by 4 bases, 10 bases remained unmatched. This CDR3 spans 15 amino acids. Germline CDR1 and CDR2: SGHVS and FQNEAQ. CDR3 amino acids: CASTSTGLAGETQYF. For the CDR3, the DNA is TGTGCCAGCACCTCCACGGGACTAGCAGGAGAGACCCAGTACTTC.

This clonotype was seen at least ten times. CDR3 nucleotides: TGTGCCAGCAGCCAAGATATCGCGACAGGGTACACCGGGGAGCTGTTTTTT. The encoded protein is CASSQDIATGYTGELFF. The chain is built from TRBV4-2 and TRBJ2-2; 7 nucleotides match TRBD1. V lost 0 bases to trimming and J lost 3 bases; unmatched junction nucleotides: 7. CDR1 and CDR2 (germline): LGHNA, YNFKEQ. This CDR3 is 17 amino acids long.

By sample fraction, this clonotype is medium-sized. J is TRBJ1-2 and V is TRBV29-1; 8 bases agree with TRBD1. This CDR3 contains 13 residues. J gave up 3 bases and V 4 bases, and 4 bases lay outside the gene matches. In germline, CDR1 is SQVTM, CDR2 ANQGSEA. The CDR3 sequence: CSVAGQGHYGYTF. CDR3 DNA sequence: TGCAGCGTTGCCGGACAGGGACACTATGGCTACACCTTC.

The V call is TRBV20-1, the J call TRBJ2-7, with 7 positions matching TRBD2. Unmatched junction bases numbered 7, after V lost 2 bases and J lost 3 bases. Germline assignment: CDR1 DFQATT and CDR2 SNEGSKA (reference sequence). This CDR3 has 14 amino acids. This CDR3 is CSARSAGKFYEQYF. As DNA, the CDR3 is TGCAGTGCTAGATCAGCGGGGAAGTTCTACGAGCAGTACTTC.